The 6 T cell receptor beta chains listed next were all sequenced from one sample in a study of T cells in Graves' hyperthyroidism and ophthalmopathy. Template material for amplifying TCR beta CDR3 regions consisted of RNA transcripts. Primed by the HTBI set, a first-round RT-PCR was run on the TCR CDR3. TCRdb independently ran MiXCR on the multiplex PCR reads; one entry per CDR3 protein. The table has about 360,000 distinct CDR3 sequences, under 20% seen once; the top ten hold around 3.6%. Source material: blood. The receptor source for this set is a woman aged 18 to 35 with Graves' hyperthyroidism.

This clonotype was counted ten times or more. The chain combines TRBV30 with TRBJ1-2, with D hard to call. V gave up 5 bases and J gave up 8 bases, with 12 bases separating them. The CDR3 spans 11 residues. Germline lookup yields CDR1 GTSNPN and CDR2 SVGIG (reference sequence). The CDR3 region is CAWSGGRGYTF. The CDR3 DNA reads TGTGCCTGGTCCGGCGGGAGGGGCTACACCTTC.

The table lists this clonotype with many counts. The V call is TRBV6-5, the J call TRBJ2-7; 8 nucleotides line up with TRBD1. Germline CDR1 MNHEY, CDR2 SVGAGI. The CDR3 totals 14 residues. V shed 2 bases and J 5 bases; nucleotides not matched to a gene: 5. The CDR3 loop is CASSYRGTGDEQYF. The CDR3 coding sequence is TGTGCCAGCAGTTACAGAGGGACAGGCGACGAGCAGTACTTC.

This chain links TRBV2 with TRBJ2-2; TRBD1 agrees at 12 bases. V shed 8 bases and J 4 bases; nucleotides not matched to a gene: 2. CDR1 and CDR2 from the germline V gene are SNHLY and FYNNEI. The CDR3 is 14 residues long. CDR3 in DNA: TGTGCCAGCGGGACAGGGGGCATCACCGGGGAGCTGTTTTTT. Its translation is CASGTGGITGELFF.

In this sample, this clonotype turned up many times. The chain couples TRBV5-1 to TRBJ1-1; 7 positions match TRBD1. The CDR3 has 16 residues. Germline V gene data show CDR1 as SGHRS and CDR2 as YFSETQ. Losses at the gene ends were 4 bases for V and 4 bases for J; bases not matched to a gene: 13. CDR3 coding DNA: TGCGCCAGCAGCCCCAGGGGGGGAGGTGGGAGCACTGAAGCTTTCTTT. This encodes CASSPRGGGGSTEAFF.

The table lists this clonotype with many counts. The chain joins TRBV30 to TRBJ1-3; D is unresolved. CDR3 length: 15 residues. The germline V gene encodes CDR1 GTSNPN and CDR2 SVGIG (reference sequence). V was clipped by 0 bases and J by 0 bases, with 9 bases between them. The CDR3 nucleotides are TGTGCCTGGAGTGTCATCCTTAGCTCTGGAAACACCATATATTTT. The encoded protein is CAWSVILSSGNTIYF.

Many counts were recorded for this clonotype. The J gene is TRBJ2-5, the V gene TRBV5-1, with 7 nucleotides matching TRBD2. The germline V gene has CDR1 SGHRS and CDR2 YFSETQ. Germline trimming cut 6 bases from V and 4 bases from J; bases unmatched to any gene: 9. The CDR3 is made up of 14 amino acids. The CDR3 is CASTTSGAVETQYF. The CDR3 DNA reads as TGCGCCAGCACAACAAGCGGGGCCGTAGAGACCCAGTACTTC.